This T cell receptor beta chain was found in a study of shared clonotypes between healthy human individuals. The donor population consisted of healthy HIV-negative adults with no recent acute infections or vaccinations. The authors divided CD4+ cells into CD45RA+ naive and CD45RA-negative memory subsets. With V trimmed by 5 bases and J by 1 base, 8 bases remained unmatched. The germline CDR1 and CDR2 sequences are MDHEN and SYDVKM. This CDR3 spans 16 amino acids. The assay was immunoSEQ multiplex PCR, and TCRdb's table has in-frame clones only and misses some. The table has around 1,100,000 clones, around 77% seen once; the top ten hold 0.7% to 0.95%. In regard to this clone: Its target is not known.

The study's findings and limits: Naive subsets tended to show greater estimated richness than memory subsets. Sequencing depth was expected to influence donor clonotype sharing.

This clonotype was sampled from a man between 18 and 35 years old in good health. Some clones in this sample may be carry-over from other donors' samples. Material for sequencing was memory CD4+ T cells from PBMCs. Subset specified: CD45RA-negative fraction. V is TRBV28 and J is TRBJ1-5, with 7 bases lining up with TRBD1. The CDR3: CASSPIGDSSNQPQHF. CDR3 in DNA: TGTGCCAGCAGTCCTATAGGGGACAGCAGCAATCAGCCCCAGCATTTT. Combining the CDR3 with reference TRBV28 and TRBJ1-5 gives the whole variable domain DVKVTQSSRYLVKRTGEKVFLECVQDMDHENMFWYRQDPGLGLRLIYFSYDVKMKEKGDIPEGYSVSREKKERFSLILESASTNQTSMYLCASSPIGDSSNQPQHFGDGTRLSIL.